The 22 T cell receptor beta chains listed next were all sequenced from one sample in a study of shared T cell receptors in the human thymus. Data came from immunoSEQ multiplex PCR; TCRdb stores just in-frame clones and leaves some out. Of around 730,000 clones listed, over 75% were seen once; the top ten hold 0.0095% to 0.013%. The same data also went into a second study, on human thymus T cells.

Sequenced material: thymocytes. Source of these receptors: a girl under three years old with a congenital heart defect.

CDR3 nucleotide sequence: TGTGCCAGCAGTTTACGATGGAGAGGAGGCTACACCTTC. Its translation: CASSLRWRGGYTF. The genes are TRBV28 and TRBJ1-2, with D uncertain. V shed 2 bases and J shed 8 bases, with 12 bases lying between them. The CDR3 extends over 13 amino acids. Germline V gene sequence: CDR1 MDHEN, CDR2 SYDVKM.

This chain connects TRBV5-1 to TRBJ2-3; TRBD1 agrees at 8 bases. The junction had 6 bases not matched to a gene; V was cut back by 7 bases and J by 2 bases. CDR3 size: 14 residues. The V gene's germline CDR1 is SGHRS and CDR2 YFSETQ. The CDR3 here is CASAVDRDTDTQYF. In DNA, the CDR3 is TGCGCCAGCGCAGTGGACAGGGACACAGATACGCAGTATTTT.

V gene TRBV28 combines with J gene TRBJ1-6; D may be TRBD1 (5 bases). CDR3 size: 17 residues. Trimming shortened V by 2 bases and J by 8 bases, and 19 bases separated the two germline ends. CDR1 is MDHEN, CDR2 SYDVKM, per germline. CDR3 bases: TGTGCCAGCAGTTTACCGAACGGGGGGTGGGGGGATTCACCCCTCCACTTT. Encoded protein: CASSLPNGGWGDSPLHF.

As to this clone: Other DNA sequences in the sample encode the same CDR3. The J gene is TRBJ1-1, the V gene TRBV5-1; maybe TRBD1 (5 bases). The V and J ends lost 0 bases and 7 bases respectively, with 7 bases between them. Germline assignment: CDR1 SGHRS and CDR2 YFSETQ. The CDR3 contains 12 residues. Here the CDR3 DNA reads TGCGCCAGCAGCTTGGGGAGGGGTGAAGCTTTCTTT. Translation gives CASSLGRGEAFF.

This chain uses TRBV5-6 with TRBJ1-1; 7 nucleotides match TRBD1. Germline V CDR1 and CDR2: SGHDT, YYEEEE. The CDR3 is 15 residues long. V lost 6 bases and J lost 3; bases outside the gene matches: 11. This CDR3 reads CASTKQGWRDTEAFF. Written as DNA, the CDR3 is TGTGCCAGCACTAAACAGGGGTGGCGGGACACTGAAGCTTTCTTT.

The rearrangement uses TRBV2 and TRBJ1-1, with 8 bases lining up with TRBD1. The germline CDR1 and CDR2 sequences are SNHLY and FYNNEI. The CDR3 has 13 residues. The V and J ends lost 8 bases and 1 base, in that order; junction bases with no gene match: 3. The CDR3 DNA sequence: TGTGCCAGCCTGACAGGGGAGAACACTGAAGCTTTCTTT. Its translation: CASLTGENTEAFF.

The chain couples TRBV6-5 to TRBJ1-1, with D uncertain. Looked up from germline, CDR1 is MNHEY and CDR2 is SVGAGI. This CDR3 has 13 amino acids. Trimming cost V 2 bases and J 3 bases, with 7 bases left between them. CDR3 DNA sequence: TGTGCCAGCAGTTACGGGAGGTACACTGAAGCTTTCTTT. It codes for CASSYGRYTEAFF.

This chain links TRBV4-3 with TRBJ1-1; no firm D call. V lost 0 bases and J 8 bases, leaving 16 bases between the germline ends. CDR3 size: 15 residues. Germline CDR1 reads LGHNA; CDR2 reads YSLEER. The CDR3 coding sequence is TGCGCCAGCAGCCAAGATCCGGGAGGACGGTGGGAAGCTTTCTTT. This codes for CASSQDPGGRWEAFF.

The CDR3 here is CASSRLTQDFEGPLHF. As DNA, the CDR3 is TGTGCCAGCTCACGTTTAACGCAGGACTTCGAGGGACCCCTCCACTTT. This chain joins TRBV18 and TRBJ1-6; no clear D. The CDR3 extends over 16 amino acids. The germline V gene has CDR1 KGHSH and CDR2 LQKENI. Between the trimmed V and J ends, which lost 4 bases and 12 bases, there was a span of 22 bases.

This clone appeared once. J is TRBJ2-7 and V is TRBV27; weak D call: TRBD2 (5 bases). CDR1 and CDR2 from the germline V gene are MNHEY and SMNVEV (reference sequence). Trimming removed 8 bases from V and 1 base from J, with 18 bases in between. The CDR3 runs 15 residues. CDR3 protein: CASGRWSGLSYEQYF. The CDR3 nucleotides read TGTGCCAGCGGTCGTTGGAGCGGTCTATCCTACGAGCAGTACTTC.

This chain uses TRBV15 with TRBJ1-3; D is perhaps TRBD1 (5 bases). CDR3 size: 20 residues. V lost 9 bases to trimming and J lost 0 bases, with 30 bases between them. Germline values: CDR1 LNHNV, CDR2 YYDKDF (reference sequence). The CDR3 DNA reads TGTGCCACACGGCGAGGGAGGGTGGGCTCTAAAGACAGCTCTGGAAACACCATATATTTT. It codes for CATRRGRVGSKDSSGNTIYF.

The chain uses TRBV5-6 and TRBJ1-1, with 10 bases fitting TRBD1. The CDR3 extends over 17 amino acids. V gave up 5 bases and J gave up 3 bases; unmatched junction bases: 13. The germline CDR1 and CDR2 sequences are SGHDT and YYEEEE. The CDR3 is CASRPDWTGGKDTEAFF. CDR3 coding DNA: TGTGCCAGCAGACCAGACTGGACAGGGGGTAAAGACACTGAAGCTTTCTTT.

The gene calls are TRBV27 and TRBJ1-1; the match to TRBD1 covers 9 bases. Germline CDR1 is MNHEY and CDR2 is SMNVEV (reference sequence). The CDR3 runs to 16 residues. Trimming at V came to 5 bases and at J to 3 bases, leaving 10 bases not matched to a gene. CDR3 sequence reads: CASSRPGTGWHTEAFF. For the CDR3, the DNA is TGTGCCAGCAGTAGACCCGGGACAGGGTGGCACACTGAAGCTTTCTTT.

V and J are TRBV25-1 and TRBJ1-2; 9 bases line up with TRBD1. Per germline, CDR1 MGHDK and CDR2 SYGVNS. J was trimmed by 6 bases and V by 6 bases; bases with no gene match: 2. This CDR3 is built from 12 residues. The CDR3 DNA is TGTGCCAGCAGCCGGGACAGGGATGGCTACACCTTC. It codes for CASSRDRDGYTF.

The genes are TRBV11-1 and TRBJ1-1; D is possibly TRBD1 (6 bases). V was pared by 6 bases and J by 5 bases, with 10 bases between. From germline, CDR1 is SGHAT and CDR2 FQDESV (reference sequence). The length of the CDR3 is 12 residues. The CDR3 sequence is CASSSRGTEAFF. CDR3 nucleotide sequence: TGTGCCAGCAGTAGCAGGGGAACTGAAGCTTTCTTT.

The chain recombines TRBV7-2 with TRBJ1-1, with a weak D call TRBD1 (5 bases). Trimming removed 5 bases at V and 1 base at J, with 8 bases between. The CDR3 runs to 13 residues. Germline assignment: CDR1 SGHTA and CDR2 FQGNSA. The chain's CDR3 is CASSQDRNTEAFF. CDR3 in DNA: TGTGCCAGCAGCCAAGACAGGAACACTGAAGCTTTCTTT.

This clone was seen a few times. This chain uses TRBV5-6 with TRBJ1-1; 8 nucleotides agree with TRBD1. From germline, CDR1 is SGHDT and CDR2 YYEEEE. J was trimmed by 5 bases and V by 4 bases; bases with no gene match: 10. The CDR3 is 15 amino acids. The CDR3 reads CASSNSQGARTEAFF. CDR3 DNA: TGTGCCAGCAGCAACAGCCAGGGGGCTAGGACTGAAGCTTTCTTT.

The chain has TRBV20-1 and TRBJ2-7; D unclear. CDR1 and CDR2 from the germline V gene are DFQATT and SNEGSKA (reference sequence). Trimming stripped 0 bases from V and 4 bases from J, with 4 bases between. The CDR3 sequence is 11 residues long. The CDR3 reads CSARELYEQYF. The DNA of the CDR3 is TGCAGTGCTAGAGAACTATACGAGCAGTACTTC.

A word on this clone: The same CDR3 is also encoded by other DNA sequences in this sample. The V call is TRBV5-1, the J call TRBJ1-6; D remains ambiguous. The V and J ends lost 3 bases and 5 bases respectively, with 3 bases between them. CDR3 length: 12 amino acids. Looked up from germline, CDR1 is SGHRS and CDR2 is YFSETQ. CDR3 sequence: CASSSDNSPLHF. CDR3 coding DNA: TGCGCCAGCAGCTCAGATAATTCACCCCTCCACTTT.

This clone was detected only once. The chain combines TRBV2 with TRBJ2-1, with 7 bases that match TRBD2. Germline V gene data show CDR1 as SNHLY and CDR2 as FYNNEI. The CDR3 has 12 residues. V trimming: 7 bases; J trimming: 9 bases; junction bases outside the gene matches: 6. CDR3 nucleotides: TGTGCCAGCACACGGAGCGGGGCTGAGCAGTTCTTC. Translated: CASTRSGAEQFF.

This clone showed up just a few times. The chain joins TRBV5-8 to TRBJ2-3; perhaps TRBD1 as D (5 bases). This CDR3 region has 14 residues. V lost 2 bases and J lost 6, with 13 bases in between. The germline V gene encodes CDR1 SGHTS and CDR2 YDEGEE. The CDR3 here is CASSFRVILDTQYF. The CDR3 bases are TGTGCCAGCAGCTTCAGGGTAATCTTGGATACGCAGTATTTT.

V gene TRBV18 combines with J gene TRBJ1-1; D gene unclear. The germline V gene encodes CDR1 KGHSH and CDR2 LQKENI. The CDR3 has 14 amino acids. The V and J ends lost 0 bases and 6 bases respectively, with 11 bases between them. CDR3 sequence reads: CASSPPAEEAEAFF. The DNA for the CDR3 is TGTGCCAGCTCACCACCGGCAGAGGAGGCTGAAGCTTTCTTT.